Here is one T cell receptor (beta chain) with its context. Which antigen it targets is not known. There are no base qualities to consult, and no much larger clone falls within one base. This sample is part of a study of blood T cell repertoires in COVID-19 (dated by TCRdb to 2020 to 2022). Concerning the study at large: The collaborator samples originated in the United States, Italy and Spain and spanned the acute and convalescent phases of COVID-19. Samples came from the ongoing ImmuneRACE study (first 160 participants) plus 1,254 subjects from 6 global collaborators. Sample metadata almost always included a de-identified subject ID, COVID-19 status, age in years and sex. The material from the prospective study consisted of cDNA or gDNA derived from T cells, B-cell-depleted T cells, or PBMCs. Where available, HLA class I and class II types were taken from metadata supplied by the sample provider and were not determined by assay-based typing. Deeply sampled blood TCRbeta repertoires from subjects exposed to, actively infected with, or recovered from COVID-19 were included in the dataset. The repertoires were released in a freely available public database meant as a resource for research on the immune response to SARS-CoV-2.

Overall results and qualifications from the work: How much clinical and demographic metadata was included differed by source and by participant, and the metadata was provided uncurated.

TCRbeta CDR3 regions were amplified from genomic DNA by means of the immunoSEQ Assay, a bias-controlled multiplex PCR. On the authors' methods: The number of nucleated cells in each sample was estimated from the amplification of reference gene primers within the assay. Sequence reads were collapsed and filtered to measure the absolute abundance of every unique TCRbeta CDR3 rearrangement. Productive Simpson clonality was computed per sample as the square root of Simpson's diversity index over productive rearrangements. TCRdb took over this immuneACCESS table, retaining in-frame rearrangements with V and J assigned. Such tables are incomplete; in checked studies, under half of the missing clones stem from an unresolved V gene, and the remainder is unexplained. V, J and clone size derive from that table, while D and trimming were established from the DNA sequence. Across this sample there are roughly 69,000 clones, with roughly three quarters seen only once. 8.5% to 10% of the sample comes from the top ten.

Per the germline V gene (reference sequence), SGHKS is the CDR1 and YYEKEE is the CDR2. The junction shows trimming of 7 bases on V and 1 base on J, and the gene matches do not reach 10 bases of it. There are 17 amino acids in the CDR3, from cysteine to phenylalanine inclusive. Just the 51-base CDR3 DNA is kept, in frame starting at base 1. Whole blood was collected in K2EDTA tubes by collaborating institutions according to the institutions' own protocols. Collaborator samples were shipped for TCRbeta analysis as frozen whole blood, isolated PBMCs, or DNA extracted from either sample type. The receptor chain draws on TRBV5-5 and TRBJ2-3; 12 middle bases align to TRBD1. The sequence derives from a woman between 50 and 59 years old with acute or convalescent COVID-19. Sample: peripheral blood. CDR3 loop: CASVTGTGGAGTDTQYF. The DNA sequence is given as TGTGCCAGCGTAACCGGGACAGGGGGCGCGGGCACAGATACGCAGTATTTT.